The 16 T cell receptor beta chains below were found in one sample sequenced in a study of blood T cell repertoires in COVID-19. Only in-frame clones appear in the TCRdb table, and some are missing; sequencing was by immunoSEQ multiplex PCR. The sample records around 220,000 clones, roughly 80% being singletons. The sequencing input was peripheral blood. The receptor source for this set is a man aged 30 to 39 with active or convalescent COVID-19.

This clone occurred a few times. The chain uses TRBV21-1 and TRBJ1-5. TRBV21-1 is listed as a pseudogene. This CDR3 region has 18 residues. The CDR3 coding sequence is TGTGCCAGCAGCAAAGCTCAGATGGCGGACTATAGCAATCAGCCCCAGCATTTT. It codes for CASSKAQMADYSNQPQHF.

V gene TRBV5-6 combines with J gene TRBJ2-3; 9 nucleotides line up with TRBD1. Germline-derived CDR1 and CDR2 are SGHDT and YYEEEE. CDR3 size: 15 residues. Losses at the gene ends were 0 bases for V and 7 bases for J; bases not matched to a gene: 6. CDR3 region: CASSLGTGVVYTQYF. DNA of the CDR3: TGTGCCAGCAGCTTGGGGACAGGGGTCGTCTATACGCAGTATTTT. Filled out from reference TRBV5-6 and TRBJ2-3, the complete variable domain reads DAGVTQSPTHLIKTRGQQVTLRCSPKSGHDTVSWYQQALGQGPQFIFQYYEEEERQRGNFPDRFSGHQFPNYSSELNVNALLLGDSALYLCASSLGTGVVYTQYFGPGTRLTVL.

This CDR3 is CASSSQLNEKLFF. CDR3 nucleotides: TGTGCCAGCAGTTCACAGCTTAATGAAAAACTGTTTTTT. This chain links TRBV12-3 or TRBV12-4 with TRBJ1-4, with D uncertain. The CDR3 extends over 13 amino acids. The V and J ends lost 4 bases and 4 bases respectively, with 7 bases between them.

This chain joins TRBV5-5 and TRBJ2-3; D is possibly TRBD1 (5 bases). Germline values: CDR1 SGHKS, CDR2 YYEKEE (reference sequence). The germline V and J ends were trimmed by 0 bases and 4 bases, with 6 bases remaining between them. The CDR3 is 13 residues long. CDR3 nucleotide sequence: TGTGCCAGCAGCTTGGGGGGCGCAGATACGCAGTATTTT. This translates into CASSLGGADTQYF.

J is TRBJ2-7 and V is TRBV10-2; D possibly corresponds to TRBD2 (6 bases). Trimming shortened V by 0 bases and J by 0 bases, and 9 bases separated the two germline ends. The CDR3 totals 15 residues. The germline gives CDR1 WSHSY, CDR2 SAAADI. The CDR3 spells CASSESGLSSYEQYF. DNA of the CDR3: TGCGCCAGCAGTGAGTCGGGACTGTCCTCCTACGAGCAGTACTTC.

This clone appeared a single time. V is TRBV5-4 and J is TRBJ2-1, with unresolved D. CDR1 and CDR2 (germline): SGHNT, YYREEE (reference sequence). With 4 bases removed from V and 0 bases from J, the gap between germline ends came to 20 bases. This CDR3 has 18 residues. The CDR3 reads CASSPPPVGSSSYNEQFF. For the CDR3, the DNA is TGTGCCAGCAGCCCCCCCCCGGTGGGTTCTAGCTCCTACAATGAGCAGTTCTTC.

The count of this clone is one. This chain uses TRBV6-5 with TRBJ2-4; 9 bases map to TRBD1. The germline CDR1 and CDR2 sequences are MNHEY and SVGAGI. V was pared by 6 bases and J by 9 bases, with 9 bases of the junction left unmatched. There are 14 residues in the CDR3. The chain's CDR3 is CASSGGQGFFIQYF. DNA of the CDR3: TGTGCCAGCAGCGGAGGACAGGGGTTTTTCATTCAGTACTTC.

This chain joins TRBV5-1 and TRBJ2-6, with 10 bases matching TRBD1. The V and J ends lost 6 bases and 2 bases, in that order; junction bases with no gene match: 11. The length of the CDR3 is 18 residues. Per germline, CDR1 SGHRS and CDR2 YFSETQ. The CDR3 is CASTPGRTGGAGANVLTF. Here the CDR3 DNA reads TGCGCCAGCACTCCCGGTAGGACAGGGGGGGCTGGGGCCAACGTCCTGACTTTC.

The CDR3 spells CASSDRPNTEAFF. As DNA, the CDR3 is TGTGCCAGTAGTGACAGGCCGAACACTGAAGCTTTCTTT. The chain couples TRBV19 to TRBJ1-1; possibly TRBD1 for D (6 bases). In germline, CDR1 is LNHDA, CDR2 SQIVND (reference sequence). Trimming shortened V by 5 bases and J by 1 base, and 8 bases separated the two germline ends. The CDR3 runs to 13 residues. The full variable domain, in which reference TRBV19 and TRBJ1-1 provide the parts outside the CDR3, is DGGITQSPKYLFRKEGQNVTLSCEQNLNHDAMYWYRQDPGQGLRLIYYSQIVNDFQKGDIAEGYSVSREKKESFPLTVTSAQKNPTAFYLCASSDRPNTEAFFGQGTRLTVV.

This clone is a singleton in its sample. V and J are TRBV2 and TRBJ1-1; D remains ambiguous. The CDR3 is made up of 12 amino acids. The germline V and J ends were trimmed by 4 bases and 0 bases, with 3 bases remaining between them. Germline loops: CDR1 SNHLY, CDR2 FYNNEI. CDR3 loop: CASSVVNTEAFF. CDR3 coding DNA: TGTGCCAGCAGTGTAGTGAACACTGAAGCTTTCTTT.

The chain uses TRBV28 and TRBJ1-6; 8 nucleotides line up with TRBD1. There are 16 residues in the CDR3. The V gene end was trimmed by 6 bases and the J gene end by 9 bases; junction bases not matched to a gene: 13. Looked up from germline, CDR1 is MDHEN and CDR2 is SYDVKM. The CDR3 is CASSPATGGGSSPLHF. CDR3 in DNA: TGTGCCAGCAGCCCCGCTACAGGGGGAGGATCTTCACCCCTCCACTTT.

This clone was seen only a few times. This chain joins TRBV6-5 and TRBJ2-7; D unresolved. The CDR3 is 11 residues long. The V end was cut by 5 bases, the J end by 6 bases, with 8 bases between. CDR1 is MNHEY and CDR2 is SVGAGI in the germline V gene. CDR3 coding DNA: TGTGCCAGCAGTACCCGGTTCGAGCAGTACTTC. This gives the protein CASSTRFEQYF.

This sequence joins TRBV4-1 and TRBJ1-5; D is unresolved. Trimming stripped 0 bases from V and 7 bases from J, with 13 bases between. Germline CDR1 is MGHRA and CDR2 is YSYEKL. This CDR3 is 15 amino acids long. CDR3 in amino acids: CASSQEPGGRQPQHF. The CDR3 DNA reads TGCGCCAGCAGCCAAGAACCGGGAGGGCGGCAGCCCCAGCATTTT.

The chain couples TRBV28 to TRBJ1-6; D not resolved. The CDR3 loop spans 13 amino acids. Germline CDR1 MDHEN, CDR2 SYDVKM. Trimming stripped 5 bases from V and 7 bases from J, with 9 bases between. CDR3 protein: CASSPRHNSPLHF. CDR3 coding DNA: TGTGCCAGCAGTCCCCGACACAATTCACCCCTCCACTTT.

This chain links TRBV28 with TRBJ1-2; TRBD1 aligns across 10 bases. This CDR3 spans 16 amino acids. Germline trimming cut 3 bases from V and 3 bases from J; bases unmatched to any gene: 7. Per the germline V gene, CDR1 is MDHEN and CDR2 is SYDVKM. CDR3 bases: TGTGCCAGCAGTTTCGAGGCTGGGACAGGGGACTATGGCTACACCTTC. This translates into CASSFEAGTGDYGYTF.

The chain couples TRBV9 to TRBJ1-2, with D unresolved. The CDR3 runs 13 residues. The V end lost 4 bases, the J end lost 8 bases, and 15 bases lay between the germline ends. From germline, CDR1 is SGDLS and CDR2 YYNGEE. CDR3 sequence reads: CASSPNILEGYTF. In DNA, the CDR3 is TGTGCCAGCAGCCCGAACATCTTGGAGGGCTACACCTTC.